This T cell receptor (delta chain) is from a study of γδ T cells in repeated Plasmodium falciparum infection. The study's findings and limits: Vdelta2-negative gammadelta repertoires appeared less diverse and less shared in Malian than Australian children.

The CDR3 runs to 16 residues. Germline-derived CDR1 and CDR2 are GEAIGNYY and EKD. Vgamma9/Vdelta2+ and Vdelta2-negative gammadelta T cells were flow-sorted from PBMC for bulk sequencing. TCRdb re-called the multiplex PCR reads using CATT. The data hold roughly 90,000 delta-chain clones, with 1.4% observed a single time. This clone appeared a few times. The target antigen is unknown. One base separates it from a far larger clone, so it is likely a read error. Other nucleotide sequences in the sample specify the same CDR3. The chain recombines TRDV2 with TRDJ1; no reliable D call. The sequence came from a pool of human donors (malaria-infected and uninfected, not separated). Sequencing was performed on gamma-delta T cells from blood. The CDR3 spells CACDPVSDGNTDKLIF. The DNA of the CDR3 is TGTGCCTGTGACCCAGTTAGTGACGGCAACACCGATAAACTCATCTTC.